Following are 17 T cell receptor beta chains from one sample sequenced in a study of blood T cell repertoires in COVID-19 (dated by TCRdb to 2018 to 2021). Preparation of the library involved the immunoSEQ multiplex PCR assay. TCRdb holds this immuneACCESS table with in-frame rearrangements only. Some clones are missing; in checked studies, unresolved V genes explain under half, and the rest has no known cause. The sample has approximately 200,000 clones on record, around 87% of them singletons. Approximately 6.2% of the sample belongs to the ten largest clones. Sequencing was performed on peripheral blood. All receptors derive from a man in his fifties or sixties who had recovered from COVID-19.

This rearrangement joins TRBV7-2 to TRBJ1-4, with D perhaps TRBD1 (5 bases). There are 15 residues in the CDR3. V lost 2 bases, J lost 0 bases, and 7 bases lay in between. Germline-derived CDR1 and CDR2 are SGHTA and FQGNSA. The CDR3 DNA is TGTGCCAGCAGCTTATTAGGGGCAACTAATGAAAAACTGTTTTTT. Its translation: CASSLLGATNEKLFF.

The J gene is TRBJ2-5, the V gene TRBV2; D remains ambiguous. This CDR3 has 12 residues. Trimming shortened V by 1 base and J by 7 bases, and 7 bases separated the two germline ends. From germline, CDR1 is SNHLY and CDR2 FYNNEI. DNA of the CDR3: TGTGCCAGCAGTGAAGGCGGTGGGACCCAGTACTTC. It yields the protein CASSEGGGTQYF.

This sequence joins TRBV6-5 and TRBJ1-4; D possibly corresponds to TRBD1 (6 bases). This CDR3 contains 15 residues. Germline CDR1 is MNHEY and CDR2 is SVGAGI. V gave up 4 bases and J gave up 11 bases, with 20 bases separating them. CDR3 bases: TGTGCCAGCAGTTTGGGCGGGGGGGCTATAGGGAAACTGTTTTTT. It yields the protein CASSLGGGAIGKLFF.

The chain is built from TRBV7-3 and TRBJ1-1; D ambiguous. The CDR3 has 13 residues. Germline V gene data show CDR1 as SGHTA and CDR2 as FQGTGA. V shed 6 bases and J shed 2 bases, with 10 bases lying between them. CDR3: CASRTSRNTEAFF. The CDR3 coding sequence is TGTGCCAGCAGAACTTCTAGAAACACTGAAGCTTTCTTT.

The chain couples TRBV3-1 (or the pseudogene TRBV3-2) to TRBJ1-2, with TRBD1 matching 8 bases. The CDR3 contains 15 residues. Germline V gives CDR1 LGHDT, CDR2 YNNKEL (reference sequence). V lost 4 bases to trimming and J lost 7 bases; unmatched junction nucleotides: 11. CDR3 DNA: TGTGCCAGCAGCCCCAGGGGACAGGTATTTGCTGGCTACACCTTC. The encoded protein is CASSPRGQVFAGYTF.

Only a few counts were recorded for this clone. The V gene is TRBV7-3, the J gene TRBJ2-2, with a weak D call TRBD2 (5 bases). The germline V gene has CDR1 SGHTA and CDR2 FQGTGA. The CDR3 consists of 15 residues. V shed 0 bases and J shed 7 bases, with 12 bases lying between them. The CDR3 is CASSLTRLAGGELFF. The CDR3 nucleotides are TGTGCCAGCAGCTTAACCCGGCTAGCCGGCGGGGAGCTGTTTTTT.

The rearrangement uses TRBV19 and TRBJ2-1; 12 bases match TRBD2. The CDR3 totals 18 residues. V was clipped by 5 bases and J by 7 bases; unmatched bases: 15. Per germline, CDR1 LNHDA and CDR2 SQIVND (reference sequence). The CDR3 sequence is CASSDPLLAGGPGNEQFF. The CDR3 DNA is TGTGCCAGTAGTGACCCGCTCCTAGCGGGAGGGCCGGGTAATGAGCAGTTCTTC.

CDR3 loop: CASSPGTGGTYGYTF. For the CDR3, the DNA is TGCGCCAGCAGCCCTGGGACAGGGGGCACGTATGGCTACACCTTC. V gene TRBV5-1 combines with J gene TRBJ1-2; 12 bases line up with TRBD1. CDR1 and CDR2 (germline): SGHRS, YFSETQ. CDR3 length: 15 residues. V lost 4 bases to trimming and J lost 5 bases; unmatched junction nucleotides: 6.

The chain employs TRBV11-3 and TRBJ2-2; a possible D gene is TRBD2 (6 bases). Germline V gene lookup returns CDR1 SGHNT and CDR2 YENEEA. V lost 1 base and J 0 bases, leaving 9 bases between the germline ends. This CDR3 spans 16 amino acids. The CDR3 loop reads CASSLAGGANTGELFF. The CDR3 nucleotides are TGTGCCAGCAGCTTAGCCGGCGGGGCGAACACCGGGGAGCTGTTTTTT.

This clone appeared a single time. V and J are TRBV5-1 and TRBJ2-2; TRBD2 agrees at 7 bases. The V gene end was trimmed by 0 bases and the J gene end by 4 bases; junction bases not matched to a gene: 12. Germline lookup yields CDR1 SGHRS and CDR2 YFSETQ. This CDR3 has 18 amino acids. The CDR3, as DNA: TGCGCCAGCAGCTTGGTATCCCCTGGAGCGGGGATCACCGGGGAGCTGTTTTTT. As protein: CASSLVSPGAGITGELFF.

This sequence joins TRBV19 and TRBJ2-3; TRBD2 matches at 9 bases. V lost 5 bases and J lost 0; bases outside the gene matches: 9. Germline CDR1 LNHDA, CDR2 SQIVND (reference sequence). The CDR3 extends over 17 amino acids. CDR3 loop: CASSQAGGMASTDTQYF. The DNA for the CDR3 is TGTGCCAGTAGTCAAGCGGGAGGTATGGCTAGCACAGATACGCAGTATTTT.

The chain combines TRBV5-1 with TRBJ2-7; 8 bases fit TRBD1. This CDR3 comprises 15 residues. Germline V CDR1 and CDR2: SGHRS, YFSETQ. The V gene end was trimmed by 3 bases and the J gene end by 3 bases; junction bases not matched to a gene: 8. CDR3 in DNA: TGCGCCAGCAGCTCTGGGGACAGGTCCGGCTACGAGCAGTACTTC. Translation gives CASSSGDRSGYEQYF.

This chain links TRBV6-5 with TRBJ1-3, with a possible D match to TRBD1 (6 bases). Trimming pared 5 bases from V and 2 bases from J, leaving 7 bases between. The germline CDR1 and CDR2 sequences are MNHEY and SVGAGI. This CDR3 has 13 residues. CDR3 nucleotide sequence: TGTGCCAGCAGTAACAGGGCTGGAAACACCATATATTTT. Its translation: CASSNRAGNTIYF.

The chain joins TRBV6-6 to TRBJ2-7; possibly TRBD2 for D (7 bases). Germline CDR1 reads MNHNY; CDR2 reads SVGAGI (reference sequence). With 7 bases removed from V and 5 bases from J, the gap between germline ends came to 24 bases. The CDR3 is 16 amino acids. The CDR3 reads CASTLGVEPGGHEQYF. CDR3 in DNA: TGTGCCAGCACCCTGGGAGTAGAACCGGGGGGCCACGAGCAGTACTTC.

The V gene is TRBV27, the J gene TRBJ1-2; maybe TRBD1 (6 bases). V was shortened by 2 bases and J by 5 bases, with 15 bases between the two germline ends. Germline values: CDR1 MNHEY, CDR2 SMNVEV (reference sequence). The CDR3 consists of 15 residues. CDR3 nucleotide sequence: TGTGCCAGCAGTTTAGGTGGGACACAGGCTTATGGCTACACCTTC. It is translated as CASSLGGTQAYGYTF.

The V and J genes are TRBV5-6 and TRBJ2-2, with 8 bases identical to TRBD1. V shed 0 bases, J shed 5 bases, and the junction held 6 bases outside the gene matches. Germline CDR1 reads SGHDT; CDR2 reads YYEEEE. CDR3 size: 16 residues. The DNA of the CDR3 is TGTGCCAGCAGCTTGGGGGGGACAGGAAGAACCGGGGAGCTGTTTTTT. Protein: CASSLGGTGRTGELFF.

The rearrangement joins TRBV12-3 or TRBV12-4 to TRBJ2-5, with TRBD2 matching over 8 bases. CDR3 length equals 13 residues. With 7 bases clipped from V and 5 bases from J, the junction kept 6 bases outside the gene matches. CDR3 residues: CASTGGADETQYF. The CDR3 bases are TGTGCCAGCACCGGGGGGGCGGATGAGACCCAGTACTTC.